This T cell receptor (beta chain) was captured by sequencing in a study of type 1 and type 2 diabetes patients (dated by TCRdb to about 2016). About the investigation overall: Recruited in China, the cohort was made up of 9 or 10 type 1 diabetes patients, a few type 2 diabetes patients and about 6 nondiabetic controls. Across the study, CD4+ and CD8+ T cells were positively selected from PBMCs using CD4 or CD8 MicroBeads on MACS columns. A total of approximately 20,000,000 paired-end reads were generated across the whole study. TCRbeta repertoires were profiled by high-throughput sequencing in the study to compare type 1 diabetes, type 2 diabetes and nondiabetic individuals. Type 2 diabetes patients served as a disease comparison group for the type 1 diabetes patients. V gene usage was similar between roughly 19-cycle and 25-cycle amplification, suggesting similar primer efficiencies and random PCR bias. Paired-end sequencing of TCRbeta libraries was performed on Illumina HiSeq 2000 or MiSeq instruments. Points the paper makes about the study in general: In both CD4+ and CD8+ T cells, type 2 diabetes repertoires were highly diverse, with diversity significantly greater than that of type 1 diabetes repertoires. Age and gender were not matched between study groups, possibly biasing interpretation. Type 2 diabetes patients had few highly-expanded CD4+ clones (median one), and those clones made up a median 3.9% of reads. Because only a limited number of T2D and control samples were sequenced, some T1D-only HECs might also be present in more T2D or control samples. Type 2 diabetes and control samples had highly correlated V and J gene usage patterns, with an average between-sample correlation of roughly 0.97.

All diabetic patients met standard classification criteria for type 1 or type 2 diabetes, with glucose and C-peptide assessed by WHO-recommended methods. Donors with other autoimmune diseases or infections within the previous four weeks were excluded. Ten milliliters of peripheral blood were collected from each participant. LymphoPrep density separation was used to isolate PBMCs. This clonotype has more than one count but fewer than ten. Its antigen is still unknown. Nothing much larger sits one base from this clone, and base qualities are not available. The reads were generated on an Illumina MiSeq. TCRbeta CDR3 amplification used genomic DNA from the sorted T cell subsets as template. The TCRbeta CDR3 region was amplified by multiplex PCR using 30 forward and 13 reverse primers. PCR products were purified with AMPure XP beads, then indices and adaptors were added in a second approximately 25-cycle PCR. Before sequencing, libraries were gel-purified with the QIAquick Gel Extraction Kit. The authors processed their data as follows. FLASH was used to merge the paired-end reads, and IgBLAST was used to align the reads to IMGT V, D and J germline references. Reads with less than 70% alignment identity to germline references were removed, leaving around 10 million reads across the study. Following IMGT definitions, CDR3 boundaries, reading frame and productivity were assigned. Clones at or above 1% of reads were defined as highly-expanded clones, and diversity was measured by normalized Shannon entropy. Unpaired two-tailed t-tests were used to test group differences in Shannon entropy. TCRdb reanalyzed the raw reads on its own, using fastp at Q25 for trimming and MiXCR for clone calling, and kept in-frame beta chains. Each entry is one CDR3 protein sequence, shown with its most common DNA and genes. These V and J calls originate from TCRdb's pipeline instead of the authors' own analysis. The table for this sample lists about 270,000 distinct CDR3 sequences; around 47% of them were counted only once. The ten largest account for roughly 13% of the sample.

V and J are truncated by 2 bases and 9 bases respectively, leaving an intervening sequence of 15 bases. The germline V gene sets CDR1 to SGHTA and CDR2 to FQGTGA. Spanning cysteine to phenylalanine, the CDR3 consists of 14 amino acids. The DNA shown is the 42-base CDR3, in frame from base 1. This chain joins TRBV7-3 to TRBJ2-3; TRBD1 is perhaps the D gene, given 5 matching bases. Source material: peripheral blood mononuclear cells (PBMCs). This TCR came from a man between 18 and 29 years old with type 2 diabetes. The DNA reads TGTGCCAGCAGCTTATCAGCCGGTTCAGGGACGCAGTATTTT. The resulting protein is CASSLSAGSGTQYF. Where the CDR3 stops, the reference TRBV7-3 and TRBJ2-3 genes take over; the full variable domain is GAGVSQTPSNKVTEKGKYVELRCDPISGHTALYWYRQSLGQGPEFLIYFQGTGAADDSGLPNDRFFAVRPEGSVSTLKIQRTERGDSAVYLCASSLSAGSGTQYFGPGTRLTVL.